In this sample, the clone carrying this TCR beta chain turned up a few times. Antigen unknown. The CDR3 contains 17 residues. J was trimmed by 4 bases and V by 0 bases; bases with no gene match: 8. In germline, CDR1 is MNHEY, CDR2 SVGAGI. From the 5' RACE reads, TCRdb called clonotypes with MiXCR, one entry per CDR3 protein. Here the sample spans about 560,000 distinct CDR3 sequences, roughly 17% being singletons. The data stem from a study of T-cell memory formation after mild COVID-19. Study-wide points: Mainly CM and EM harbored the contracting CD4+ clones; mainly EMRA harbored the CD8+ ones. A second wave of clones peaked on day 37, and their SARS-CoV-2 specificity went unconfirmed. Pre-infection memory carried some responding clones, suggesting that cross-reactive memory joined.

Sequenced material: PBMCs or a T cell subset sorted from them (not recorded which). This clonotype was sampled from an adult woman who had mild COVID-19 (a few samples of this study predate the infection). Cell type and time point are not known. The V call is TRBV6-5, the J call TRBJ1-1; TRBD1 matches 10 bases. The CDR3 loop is CASSYSMTGGLGTEAFF. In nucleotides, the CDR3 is TGTGCCAGCAGTTACTCGATGACAGGGGGCTTGGGCACTGAAGCTTTCTTT.